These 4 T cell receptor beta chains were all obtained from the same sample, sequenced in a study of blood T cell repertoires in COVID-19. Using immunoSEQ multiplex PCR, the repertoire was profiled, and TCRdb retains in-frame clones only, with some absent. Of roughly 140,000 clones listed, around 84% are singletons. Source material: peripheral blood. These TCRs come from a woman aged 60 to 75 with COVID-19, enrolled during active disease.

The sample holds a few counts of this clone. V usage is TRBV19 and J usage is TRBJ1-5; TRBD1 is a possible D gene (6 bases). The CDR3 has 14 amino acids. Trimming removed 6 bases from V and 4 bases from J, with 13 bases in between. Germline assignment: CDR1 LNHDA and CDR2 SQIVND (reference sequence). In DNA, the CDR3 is TGTGCCAGTAGCCGGACAGTCGGAAATCAGCCCCAGCATTTT. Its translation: CASSRTVGNQPQHF. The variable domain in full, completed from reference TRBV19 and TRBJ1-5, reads DGGITQSPKYLFRKEGQNVTLSCEQNLNHDAMYWYRQDPGQGLRLIYYSQIVNDFQKGDIAEGYSVSREKKESFPLTVTSAQKNPTAFYLCASSRTVGNQPQHFGDGTRLSIL.

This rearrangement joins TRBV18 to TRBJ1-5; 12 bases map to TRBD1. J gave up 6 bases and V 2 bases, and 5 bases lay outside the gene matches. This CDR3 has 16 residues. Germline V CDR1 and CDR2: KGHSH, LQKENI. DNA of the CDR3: TGTGCCAGCTCACCAGGGGGACAGGGGGCTGCTCAGCCCCAGCATTTT. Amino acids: CASSPGGQGAAQPQHF. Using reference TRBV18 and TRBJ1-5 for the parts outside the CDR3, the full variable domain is NAGVMQNPRHLVRRRGQEARLRCSPMKGHSHVYWYRQLPEEGLKFMVYLQKENIIDESGMPKERFSAEFPKEGPSILRIQQVVRGDSAAYFCASSPGGQGAAQPQHFGDGTRLSIL.

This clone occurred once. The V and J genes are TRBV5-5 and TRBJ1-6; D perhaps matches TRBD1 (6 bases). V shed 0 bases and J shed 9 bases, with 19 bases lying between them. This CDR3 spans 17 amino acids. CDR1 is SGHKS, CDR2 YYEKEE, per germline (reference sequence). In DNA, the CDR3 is TGTGCCAGCAGCTTGGTGCCTGGACAGTTCCAGGGTTCACCCCTCCACTTT. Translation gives CASSLVPGQFQGSPLHF.

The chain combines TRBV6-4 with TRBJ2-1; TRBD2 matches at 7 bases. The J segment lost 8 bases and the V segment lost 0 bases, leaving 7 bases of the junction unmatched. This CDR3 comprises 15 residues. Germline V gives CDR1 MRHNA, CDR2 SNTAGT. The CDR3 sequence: CASSDSSGAGHEQFF. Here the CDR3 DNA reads TGTGCCAGCAGTGACTCGAGCGGGGCGGGGCATGAGCAGTTCTTC.